The rows below give T cell receptor beta chains drawn from one sample of a study of post-analysis software for immune sequencing data. TCRdb itself ran the PCR reads through MiXCR, one entry per CDR3 protein. The data contain approximately 770,000 distinct CDR3 sequences, just over 45% of them singletons. Sequenced sample: blood. These receptor sequences come from a girl aged 5 to 17 with multiple sclerosis. Each CDR3 is given with its conserved first and last residue. Fields, in order: J gene, D gene, V gene, clone size, CDR3 DNA, CDR3 protein. The D gene is left open where the match is weak. Clone size is not always given. Where it is, it says once, few, many or a class for expanded clones.

j_gene: TRBJ2-5
d_gene: TRBD2
v_gene: TRBV19
abundance: few
CDR3nt: TGTGCCAGTAGTATAGGGGACTACACCCAGTACTTC
CDR3aa: CASSIGDYTQYF

j_gene: TRBJ1-6
d_gene: TRBD1
v_gene: TRBV6-6
abundance: -
CDR3nt: TGTGCCAGCAGTCTCGACAGGGGACGTAATTCACCCCTCCACTTT
CDR3aa: CASSLDRGRNSPLHF

j_gene: TRBJ1-2
d_gene: -
v_gene: TRBV6-5
abundance: few
CDR3nt: TGTGCCAGCAGTCCCAGGCACGGGGCCTATGGCTACACCTTC
CDR3aa: CASSPRHGAYGYTF

j_gene: TRBJ2-3
d_gene: -
v_gene: TRBV4-3
abundance: few
CDR3nt: TGCGCCAGCAGCCAAGATTCGGCAGGGGGGACAGATACGCAGTATTTT
CDR3aa: CASSQDSAGGTDTQYF

j_gene: TRBJ2-5
d_gene: TRBD1
v_gene: TRBV7-7
abundance: -
CDR3nt: TGTGCTAGCAGCTTATCGCGGGAACCAGGGGGCGGGGAGACCCAGTACTTC
CDR3aa: CASSLSREPGGGETQYF

j_gene: TRBJ2-5
d_gene: -
v_gene: TRBV20-1
abundance: -
CDR3nt: TGCAGTGCTAGAGATGACAGTAAAGAGACCCAGTACTTC
CDR3aa: CSARDDSKETQYF

j_gene: TRBJ2-7
d_gene: -
v_gene: TRBV21-1
abundance: -
CDR3nt: TGTGCCAGCAGCAAAATGGGCACCCGGAGCTCCTACGAGCAGTACTTC
CDR3aa: CASSKMGTRSSYEQYF

j_gene: TRBJ2-2
d_gene: TRBD2
v_gene: TRBV7-9
abundance: -
CDR3nt: TGTGCCAGCAGCTTTTCTAGCGGGAACACCGGGGAGCTGTTTTTT
CDR3aa: CASSFSSGNTGELFF

j_gene: TRBJ2-3
d_gene: TRBD2
v_gene: TRBV5-5
abundance: -
CDR3nt: TGTGCCAGCATCCCGGGAGGGTCTAGCACAGATACGCAGTATTTT
CDR3aa: CASIPGGSSTDTQYF

j_gene: TRBJ2-7
d_gene: -
v_gene: TRBV4-3
abundance: -
CDR3nt: TGCGCCAGCAGCCAAGAGGGACGAGGGGCCTACGAGCAGTACTTC
CDR3aa: CASSQEGRGAYEQYF

j_gene: TRBJ2-3
d_gene: -
v_gene: TRBV20-1
abundance: -
CDR3nt: TGCAGTGCTAGAGTCAGGGGTTCCACAGATACGCAGTATTTT
CDR3aa: CSARVRGSTDTQYF

j_gene: TRBJ2-7
d_gene: -
v_gene: TRBV6-1
abundance: -
CDR3nt: TGTGCCAGCAGAGATCCCGGGACACCGAGCTCCTACGAGCAGTACTTC
CDR3aa: CASRDPGTPSSYEQYF

j_gene: TRBJ2-7
d_gene: TRBD1
v_gene: TRBV29-1
abundance: -
CDR3nt: TGCAGCGTGAGACCGGGACAGTACTACGAGCAGTACTTC
CDR3aa: CSVRPGQYYEQYF

j_gene: TRBJ2-5
d_gene: -
v_gene: TRBV2
abundance: -
CDR3nt: TGTGCCAGCACTGCCCTTCAAGAGACCCAGTACTTC
CDR3aa: CASTALQETQYF

j_gene: TRBJ1-1
d_gene: -
v_gene: TRBV5-1
abundance: few
CDR3nt: TGCGCCAGCAGCTGGGGGGTACTGAAGAACACTGAAGCTTTCTTT
CDR3aa: CASSWGVLKNTEAFF

j_gene: TRBJ2-7
d_gene: TRBD2
v_gene: TRBV7-9
abundance: -
CDR3nt: TGTGCCAGCAGCCCCAGCGGGAGGCCCTCCTACGAGCAGTACTTC
CDR3aa: CASSPSGRPSYEQYF

j_gene: TRBJ2-3
d_gene: TRBD2
v_gene: TRBV9
abundance: -
CDR3nt: TGTGCCAGCAGGGAGCTTCTCGGTGGCGGGAGCTACACAGATACGCAGTATTTT
CDR3aa: CASRELLGGGSYTDTQYF

j_gene: TRBJ2-5
d_gene: TRBD2
v_gene: TRBV9
abundance: -
CDR3nt: TGTGCCAGCAGCGTAGGGGGGGGAAGCCAAGAGACCCAGTACTTC
CDR3aa: CASSVGGGSQETQYF

j_gene: TRBJ2-4
d_gene: -
v_gene: TRBV4-1
abundance: few
CDR3nt: TGCGCCAGCAGCTCAGGGACACCGATAAACATTCAGTACTTC
CDR3aa: CASSSGTPINIQYF

j_gene: TRBJ2-4
d_gene: TRBD2
v_gene: TRBV4-1
abundance: few
CDR3nt: TGCGCCAGCAGCCAAGTAGGGACTAGCGGGAAAAACATTCAGTACTTC
CDR3aa: CASSQVGTSGKNIQYF

j_gene: TRBJ1-1
d_gene: -
v_gene: TRBV30
abundance: few
CDR3nt: TGTGCCTGGAAGCACGCGGGGAGCTACACTGAAGCTTTCTTT
CDR3aa: CAWKHAGSYTEAFF

j_gene: TRBJ2-1
d_gene: TRBD2
v_gene: TRBV20-1
abundance: few
CDR3nt: TGCAGTGCTTGGACTAGCGGGAGTTATGAGCAGTTCTTC
CDR3aa: CSAWTSGSYEQFF

j_gene: TRBJ2-7
d_gene: TRBD2
v_gene: TRBV28
abundance: -
CDR3nt: TGTGCCAGCAGACCCGGGGGCTTACTAGCGGGAGGCCACGAGCAGTACTTC
CDR3aa: CASRPGGLLAGGHEQYF

j_gene: TRBJ2-1
d_gene: -
v_gene: TRBV7-2
abundance: few
CDR3nt: TGTGCCAGCAGCTTAGACGGAAACAATGAGCAGTTCTTC
CDR3aa: CASSLDGNNEQFF

j_gene: TRBJ1-5
d_gene: -
v_gene: TRBV6-1
abundance: few
CDR3nt: TGTGCCAGCAGTGAGGGGCAGGGACAGCCCCAGCATTTT
CDR3aa: CASSEGQGQPQHF

j_gene: TRBJ2-5
d_gene: TRBD1
v_gene: TRBV12-3/TRBV12-4
abundance: -
CDR3nt: TGTGCCAGCAGTTTCCCCACAGGGGGCTGGGAGACCCAGTACTTC
CDR3aa: CASSFPTGGWETQYF

j_gene: TRBJ1-6
d_gene: -
v_gene: TRBV6-6
abundance: few
CDR3nt: TGTGCCAGCAGTTACTCCCAGGGAAGCTCCGATTCACCCCTCCACTTT
CDR3aa: CASSYSQGSSDSPLHF

j_gene: TRBJ2-1
d_gene: TRBD2
v_gene: TRBV4-3
abundance: -
CDR3nt: TGCGCCAGCAGCCAGGAACTTAGCGGGAGTCCCTACAATGAGCAGTTCTTC
CDR3aa: CASSQELSGSPYNEQFF

j_gene: TRBJ2-7
d_gene: TRBD2
v_gene: TRBV20-1
abundance: -
CDR3nt: TGCAGTGCTAGTAGGGTGGGGACTAGCCAGTCCGAGCAGTACTTC
CDR3aa: CSASRVGTSQSEQYF

j_gene: TRBJ2-5
d_gene: -
v_gene: TRBV18
abundance: -
CDR3nt: TGTGCCAGCTCACCGCTCTTGGGCTTCACGGTAGAGACCCAGTACTTC
CDR3aa: CASSPLLGFTVETQYF

j_gene: TRBJ2-3
d_gene: -
v_gene: TRBV12-3/TRBV12-4
abundance: -
CDR3nt: TGTGCCAGCAGTTCCCAGACAGAGAGGATAGCACACCCTACGTACAGGTCAGATACGCAGTATTTT
CDR3aa: CASSSQTERIAHPTYRSDTQYF